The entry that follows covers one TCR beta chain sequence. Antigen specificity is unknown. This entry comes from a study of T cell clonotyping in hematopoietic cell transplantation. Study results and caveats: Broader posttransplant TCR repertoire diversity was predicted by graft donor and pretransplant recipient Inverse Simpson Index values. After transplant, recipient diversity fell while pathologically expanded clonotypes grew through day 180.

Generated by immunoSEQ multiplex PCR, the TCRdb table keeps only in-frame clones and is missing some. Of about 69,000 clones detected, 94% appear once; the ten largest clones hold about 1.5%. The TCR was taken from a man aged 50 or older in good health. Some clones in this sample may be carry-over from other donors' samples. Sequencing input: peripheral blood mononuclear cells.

In DNA form, the CDR3 reads TGCAGCGTTGAAGTTATAGGCGGACCTAATACCTACGAGCAGTACTTC. It codes for CSVEVIGGPNTYEQYF. The chain uses TRBV29-1 and TRBJ2-7; D is unresolved. This CDR3 has 16 residues. V lost 1 base, J lost 2 bases, and 18 bases lay in between. The V gene's germline CDR1 is SQVTM and CDR2 ANQGSEA.